A single sample gave rise to the 26 T cell receptor beta chains below, sequenced in a study of Graves' ophthalmopathy and Graves' hyperthyroidism. From RNA, the CDR3 regions of TCR beta chains were amplified and sequenced. HTBI-primed first-round RT-PCR preceded second-round multiplex PCR. TCRdb used MiXCR to reprocess the multiplex PCR reads, holding one entry per CDR3 protein. The top ten hold 2.5% to 3.5% of the sample, which has about 420,000 distinct CDR3 sequences, under 25% seen once. The sequencing input was peripheral blood. Every receptor here comes from a woman aged 18-35 years with stable Graves' hyperthyroidism.

This clonotype appeared many times. One end of the junction varies from germline; a read error may be responsible. The CDR3 nucleotides are TGTGCCAGCAGTTACTCGACGGCTGGGCTAGCCCATCTCTTATTC. Protein sequence: CASSYSTAGLAHLLF. The chain couples TRBV6-2 or TRBV6-3 to TRBJ2-4; tentatively, D is TRBD2 (5 bases). Germline CDR1 is MNHEY and CDR2 is SVGEGT. This CDR3 has 15 residues.

This clonotype was counted between two and nine times. The junction differs from germline at one of its ends, possibly a read error. The chain joins TRBV15 to TRBJ2-6; D call uncertain. Germline CDR1 is LNHNV and CDR2 is YYDKDF (reference sequence). The CDR3 has 20 residues. CDR3 coding DNA: TGTGCCACCAGCCGAGAGCCCCTCTCCCCTTTTTGGTCTGGGGCCAACGTCCTGACTTTC. It encodes CATSREPLSPFWSGANVLTF.

The V and J genes are TRBV7-2 and TRBJ1-3; D may be TRBD1 (5 bases). Germline CDR1 and CDR2: SGHTA and FQGNSA. CDR3 length: 15 residues. V was pared by 7 bases and J by 2 bases, with 15 bases between. Here the CDR3 DNA reads TGTGCCAGCACCCGCCCCGGGGGAACTGGAAACACCATATATTTT. This encodes CASTRPGGTGNTIYF.

Only a few counts were recorded for this clonotype. The chain links TRBV5-1 to TRBJ2-5, with 7 bases fitting TRBD2. Germline assignment: CDR1 SGHRS and CDR2 YFSETQ. CDR3 length: 14 residues. V trimming: 4 bases; J trimming: 1 base; junction bases outside the gene matches: 4. Here the CDR3 reads CASSPWTSQETQYF. The CDR3 nucleotides are TGCGCCAGCAGCCCCTGGACTAGCCAAGAGACCCAGTACTTC.

The chain links TRBV19 to TRBJ1-1, with D possibly being TRBD1 (5 bases). Germline V CDR1 and CDR2: LNHDA, SQIVND (reference sequence). Trimming left V 2 bases short and J 4 bases short, with 11 bases between. This CDR3 contains 14 residues. CDR3: CASSIRGSGTEAFF. In DNA, the CDR3 is TGTGCCAGTAGTATAAGGGGATCAGGCACTGAAGCTTTCTTT.

This clonotype was found many times. The genes are TRBV6-5 and TRBJ2-7, with D maybe TRBD2 (5 bases). V was shortened by 5 bases and J by 5 bases, with 16 bases between the two germline ends. This CDR3 is built from 14 residues. CDR1 is MNHEY and CDR2 is SVGAGI in the germline V gene. CDR3 sequence: CASSLAPNGNEQYF. The CDR3, as DNA: TGTGCCAGCAGTCTAGCCCCCAATGGTAACGAGCAGTACTTC.

This clonotype occurred many times. The chain combines TRBV27 with TRBJ2-7, with unresolved D. Germline assignment: CDR1 MNHEY and CDR2 SMNVEV (reference sequence). The CDR3 extends over 14 amino acids. V lost 5 bases and J 0 bases, leaving 11 bases between the germline ends. CDR3 nucleotide sequence: TGTGCCAGCAGTGCCTTCTGGGGCTCCTACGAGCAGTACTTC. Its translation is CASSAFWGSYEQYF.

This clonotype was detected only a few times. A read error is possible here, since a much larger clone lies one base away. The chain couples TRBV6-2 or TRBV6-3 to TRBJ2-7; TRBD1 agrees at 8 bases. Germline V lookup: CDR1 MNHEY, CDR2 SVGEGT. The CDR3 has 17 residues. The CDR3 reads CASSYALPGGSSYEQCF. The CDR3 bases are TGTGCCAGCAGTTACGCCCTCCCAGGGGGCAGCTCCTACGAGCAGTGCTTC.

This clonotype was picked up many times. This chain uses TRBV24-1 with TRBJ2-5; either TRBD1 or TRBD2 may fit D (7 bases each). V was cut by 7 bases and J by 5 bases, with 16 bases left in between. This CDR3 region has 14 residues. CDR1 is KGHDR, CDR2 SFDVKD, per germline. The DNA of the CDR3 is TGTGCCACCAGCCGGGGAGGGGGCTGGGAGACCCAGTACTTC. It encodes CATSRGGGWETQYF.

At least ten counts were recorded for this clonotype. CDR3 nucleotide sequence: TGTGCCAGCAGTACAAGGACTCCCCCCTACGAGCAGTACTTC. Residues: CASSTRTPPYEQYF. The chain couples TRBV6-5 to TRBJ2-7, with D tentatively TRBD2 (5 bases). The V end lost 5 bases, the J end lost 2 bases, and 13 bases lay between the germline ends. This CDR3 region has 14 residues. Germline CDR1 is MNHEY and CDR2 is SVGAGI.

In the case of this clonotype: Sequence at one end of the junction differs from germline and may be a read error. This chain joins TRBV28 and TRBJ2-7; D is uncertain. The CDR3 is 13 amino acids. Per the germline V gene, CDR1 is MDHEN and CDR2 is SYDVKM. This chain's CDR3 is CACSPTVAYEQYF. The DNA for the CDR3 is TGTGCCTGCAGCCCAACAGTAGCCTACGAGCAGTACTTC.

This clonotype was picked up one time. A much bigger clone sits one base away, suggesting this may be a read error. The rearrangement uses TRBV12-3 or TRBV12-4 and TRBJ2-7; TRBD2 aligns across 10 bases. The CDR3 sequence is 14 residues long. CDR3 amino acids: CASTSGTSDYEKYF. CDR3 bases: TGTGCCAGCACCTCTGGGACTAGCGACTACGAGAAGTACTTC.

In regard to this clonotype: This may come from a read error, since a much larger clone is one base off. CDR3 bases: TGTGCCAGCGTTCGTACCCTCGGCTACGAGCAGTACTTC. Its protein is CASVRTLGYEQYF. V is TRBV6-5 and J is TRBJ2-7; D not resolved. The CDR3 extends over 13 amino acids. V lost 8 bases to trimming and J lost 3 bases, with 14 bases between them. Per germline, CDR1 MNHEY and CDR2 SVGAGI.

This clonotype was seen ten or more times. The chain employs TRBV27 and TRBJ1-5, with a possible D match to TRBD1 (6 bases). The CDR3 is made up of 14 amino acids. V was shortened by 6 bases and J by 2 bases, with 11 bases between the two germline ends. The germline V gene has CDR1 MNHEY and CDR2 SMNVEV (reference sequence). The chain's CDR3 is CASSSSGGNQPQHF. The CDR3 coding sequence is TGTGCCAGCAGCTCATCAGGGGGCAATCAGCCCCAGCATTTT.

This clonotype was observed at least ten times. One end of the junction varies from germline; a read error may be responsible. The chain links TRBV7-7 to TRBJ2-5; unclear D gene. The germline V gene has CDR1 SSHAT and CDR2 FNYEAQ (reference sequence). The CDR3 loop spans 13 amino acids. The CDR3, as DNA: TGTGCTAGCAGCCCCGTTGGCGCGGAGACCCAGTACTTC. This encodes CASSPVGAETQYF.

CDR3 in amino acids: CASSLVQGLAETQYF. The DNA for the CDR3 is TGTGCCAGCAGTTTAGTTCAGGGGTTGGCAGAGACCCAGTACTTC. The rearrangement joins TRBV12-3 or TRBV12-4 to TRBJ2-5; tentative D call: TRBD1 (6 bases). This CDR3 is 15 amino acids long. Trimming shortened V by 1 base and J by 4 bases, and 13 bases separated the two germline ends.

Comments on this clonotype: Since a much larger clone is just one base distant, this may be a read error. The genes are TRBV7-9 and TRBJ1-6, with D possibly TRBD1 on 5 matching bases. This CDR3 comprises 13 residues. Germline V CDR1 and CDR2: SEHNR, FQNEAQ (reference sequence). The CDR3 nucleotides are TGTGCCAGCAATCGGGACGGGAATTCACACCTCCACTTT. As protein: CASNRDGNSHLHF. Full variable domain (remainder filled in from reference TRBV7-9 and TRBJ1-6): DTGVSQNPRHKITKRGQNVTFRCDPISEHNRLYWYRQTLGQGPEFLTYFQNEAQLEKSRLLSDRFSAERPKGSFSTLEIQRTEQGDSAMYLCASNRDGNSHLHFGNGTRLTVT.

The chain links TRBV29-1 to TRBJ1-2; D remains unclear. The length of the CDR3 is 14 residues. V was cut by 4 bases and J by 7 bases, with 19 bases left in between. Per germline, CDR1 SQVTM and CDR2 ANQGSEA. CDR3 loop: CSVGRVGPLSGYTF. The CDR3 DNA sequence: TGCAGCGTTGGGCGTGTAGGACCGCTAAGTGGCTACACCTTC.

About this clonotype itself: This could be a read error, since a much larger clone is one nucleotide away. This sequence joins TRBV15 and TRBJ2-4, with no clear D. The CDR3 has 16 residues. The V end was cut by 0 bases, the J end by 8 bases, with 17 bases between. CDR1 is LNHNV, CDR2 YYDKDF, per germline (reference sequence). CDR3 nucleotide sequence: TGTGCCACCAGCAGAGAGGCTGAATGGCGCGAGGACATTCAGTACTTC. Translating gives CATSREAEWREDIQYF.

This clonotype was detected ten times or more. The chain combines TRBV18 with TRBJ1-1, with 7 bases matching TRBD1. CDR3 length equals 14 residues. The V segment lost 8 bases and the J segment 4 bases; nucleotides outside the gene matches: 10. The germline gives CDR1 KGHSH, CDR2 LQKENI. The CDR3 reads CASSPRQGGTEAFF. CDR3 DNA: TGTGCCAGCAGTCCTCGGCAGGGGGGCACTGAAGCTTTCTTT.

The chain has TRBV6-5 and TRBJ1-5; 8 nucleotides align to TRBD1. Germline V gene sequence: CDR1 MNHEY, CDR2 SVGAGI. J lost 3 bases, V lost 7 bases, and 5 bases had no gene match. The CDR3 length is 14 residues. CDR3 in DNA: TGTGCCAGCACTTCGGACAGGGCCAATCAGCCCCAGCATTTT. Translating gives CASTSDRANQPQHF.

Ten or more counts support this clonotype. The chain has TRBV11-2 and TRBJ2-5; 10 nucleotides line up with TRBD2. The CDR3 has 16 residues. Losses at the gene ends were 5 bases for V and 3 bases for J; bases not matched to a gene: 9. CDR1 and CDR2 from the germline V gene are SGHAT and FQNNGV. The CDR3 here is CASSRGLAPPKETQYF. The CDR3 DNA reads TGTGCCAGCAGCCGGGGACTAGCGCCCCCAAAAGAGACCCAGTACTTC.

The J gene is TRBJ2-2, the V gene TRBV5-1, with 9 bases aligning to TRBD1. The germline V gene encodes CDR1 SGHRS and CDR2 YFSETQ. The V gene end was trimmed by 5 bases and the J gene end by 3 bases; junction bases not matched to a gene: 8. There are 16 residues in the CDR3. The CDR3 coding sequence is TGCGCCAGCAGAAGGGACAGGGTATCCGACACCGGGGAGCTGTTTTTT. Its translation: CASRRDRVSDTGELFF.

The sample holds many counts of this clonotype. This sequence joins TRBV19 and TRBJ2-2, with 14 bases matching TRBD2. The CDR3 sequence is 17 residues long. The germline V gene has CDR1 LNHDA and CDR2 SQIVND (reference sequence). The trim removed 5 bases at V and 5 bases at J, leaving 7 bases unmatched. CDR3 sequence reads: CASSALRTSGRTGELFF. In nucleotides, the CDR3 is TGTGCCAGTAGTGCCCTCAGGACTAGCGGGAGGACCGGGGAGCTGTTTTTT.

The sample holds many counts of this clonotype. The chain combines TRBV2 with TRBJ1-2; 9 bases are shared with TRBD1. J was trimmed by 6 bases and V by 4 bases; bases with no gene match: 3. This CDR3 region has 13 residues. In germline, CDR1 is SNHLY, CDR2 FYNNEI. The CDR3 protein is CASSGTGGDGYTF. DNA of the CDR3: TGTGCCAGCAGTGGAACAGGGGGCGATGGCTACACCTTC. The full variable domain, with the rest looked up from reference TRBV2 and TRBJ1-2, is EPEVTQTPSHQVTQMGQEVILRCVPISNHLYFYWYRQILGQKVEFLVSFYNNEISEKSEIFDDQFSVERPDGSNFTLKIRSTKLEDSAMYFCASSGTGGDGYTFGSGTRLTVV.

This clonotype came up a few times. A much bigger clone sits one base away, suggesting this may be a read error. The V call is TRBV7-3, the J call TRBJ1-5; 7 bases line up with TRBD1. CDR3 length: 15 amino acids. The germline CDR1 and CDR2 sequences are SGHTA and FQGTGA. The CDR3 protein is CVSSRGTASNQPQHF. In nucleotides, the CDR3 is TGTGTCAGCAGCCGCGGGACAGCCTCAAATCAGCCCCAGCATTTT.